This TCR beta chain was captured by sequencing in a study of vaccination effects on CD4 cells after COVID-19. TCRdb's table, derived via immunoSEQ multiplex PCR, lists solely in-frame clones and lacks some. Here the sample spans under 55,000 clones, 79% being singletons. Trimming removed 0 bases from V and 3 bases from J; junction bases left unmatched: 3. Germline V lookup: CDR1 ENHRY, CDR2 SYGVKD. This CDR3 is built from 15 residues. Antigen-specific CD4+ T cell clonotypes were called by their expansion after viral peptide-pool culture in ViraFEST. Culture proceeded for 9 to 11 days, and CD4+ T cells were then isolated. In the vaccine recipients, nucleocapsid antibodies were negative and there was no prior SARS-CoV-2 infection. Remarks on this clone: Its antigen is as yet unknown.

The chain links TRBV10-3 to TRBJ2-3, with 7 bases aligning to TRBD1. The receptor was derived from a human donor who received a COVID-19 vaccine. Material: CD4+ T cells from PBMCs cultured with HCoV-OC43 spike peptides, obtained before COVID-19 vaccination. The subset: HCoV-OC43 spike overlapping peptide pool stimulation. The CDR3 DNA sequence: TGTGCCATCAGTGAGTCTCGACAGGGAACAGATACGCAGTATTTT. Translation: CAISESRQGTDTQYF.